What follows describes a single T cell receptor beta chain. The sample belongs to a study of blood T cell repertoires in COVID-19. Study-wide background: Spain, Italy and the United States supplied samples that represented acute and convalescent COVID-19. Sources were T cells, B-cell-depleted T cells, or PBMCs; the material itself was cDNA or gDNA.

In the original workflow: Estimation of nucleated cell counts relied on the amplification of reference gene primers. Only in-frame clones appear in the TCRdb table, and some are missing; sequencing was by immunoSEQ multiplex PCR. V and J calls and clone size are copied from that table; D and trimming were computed from the DNA. The sample carries roughly 95,000 clones, roughly 87% recorded once. Trimming took 2 bases from V and 0 from J, leaving 7 bases between them. The CDR3 length is 14 residues. CDR1 and CDR2 (germline): KGHSH, LQKENI. The gene calls are TRBV18 and TRBJ1-1, with no clear D. The specimen sequenced was peripheral blood. The source of this sequence is a man of 80 years or more with acute or convalescent COVID-19. CDR3 DNA sequence: TGTGCCAGCTCACCAGGGCAATTGAACACTGAAGCTTTCTTT. It codes for CASSPGQLNTEAFF.